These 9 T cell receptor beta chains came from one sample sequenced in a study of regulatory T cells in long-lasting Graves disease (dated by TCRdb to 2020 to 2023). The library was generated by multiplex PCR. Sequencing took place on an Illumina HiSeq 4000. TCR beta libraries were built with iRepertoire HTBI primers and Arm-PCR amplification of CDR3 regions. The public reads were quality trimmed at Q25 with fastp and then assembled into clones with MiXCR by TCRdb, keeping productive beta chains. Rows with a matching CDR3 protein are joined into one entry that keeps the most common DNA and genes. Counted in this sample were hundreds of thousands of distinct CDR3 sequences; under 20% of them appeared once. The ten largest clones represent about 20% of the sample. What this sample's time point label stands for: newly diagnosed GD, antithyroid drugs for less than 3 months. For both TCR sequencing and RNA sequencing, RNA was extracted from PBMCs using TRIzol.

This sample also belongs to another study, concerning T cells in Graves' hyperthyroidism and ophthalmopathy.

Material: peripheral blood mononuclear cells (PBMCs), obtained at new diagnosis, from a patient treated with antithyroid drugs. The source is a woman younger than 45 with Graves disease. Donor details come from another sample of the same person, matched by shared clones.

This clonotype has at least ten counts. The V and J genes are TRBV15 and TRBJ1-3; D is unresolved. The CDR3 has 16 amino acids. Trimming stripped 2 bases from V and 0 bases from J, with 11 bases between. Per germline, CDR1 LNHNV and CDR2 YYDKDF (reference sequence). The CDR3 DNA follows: TGTGCCACCAGCAGAACCCGTCGGGACTCTGGAAACACCATATATTTT. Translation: CATSRTRRDSGNTIYF.

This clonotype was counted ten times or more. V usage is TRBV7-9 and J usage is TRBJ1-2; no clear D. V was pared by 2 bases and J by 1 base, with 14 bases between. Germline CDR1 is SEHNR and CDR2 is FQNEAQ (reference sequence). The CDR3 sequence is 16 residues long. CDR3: CASSLLRVWGNYGYTF. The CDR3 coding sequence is TGTGCCAGCAGCTTATTAAGGGTGTGGGGTAACTATGGCTACACCTTC. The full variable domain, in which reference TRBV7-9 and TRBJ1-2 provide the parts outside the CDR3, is DTGVSQNPRHKITKRGQNVTFRCDPISEHNRLYWYRQTLGQGPEFLTYFQNEAQLEKSRLLSDRFSAERPKGSFSTLEIQRTEQGDSAMYLCASSLLRVWGNYGYTFGSGTRLTVV.

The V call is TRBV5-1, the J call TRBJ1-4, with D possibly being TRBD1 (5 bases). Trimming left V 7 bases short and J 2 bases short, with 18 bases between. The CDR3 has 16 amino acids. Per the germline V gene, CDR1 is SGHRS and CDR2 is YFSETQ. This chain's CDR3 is CASGPGGAVTNEKLFF. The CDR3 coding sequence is TGCGCCAGCGGTCCTGGAGGGGCGGTTACTAATGAAAAACTGTTTTTT. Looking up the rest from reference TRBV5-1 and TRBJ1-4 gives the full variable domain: KAGVTQTPRYLIKTRGQQVTLSCSPISGHRSVSWYQQTPGQGLQFLFEYFSETQRNKGNFPGRFSGRQFSNSRSEMNVSTLELGDSALYLCASGPGGAVTNEKLFFGSGTQLSVL.

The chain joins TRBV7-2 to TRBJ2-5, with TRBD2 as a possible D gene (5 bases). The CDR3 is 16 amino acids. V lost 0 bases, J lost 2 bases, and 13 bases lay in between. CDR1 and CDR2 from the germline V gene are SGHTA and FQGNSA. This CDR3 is CASSLAGSLSQETQYF. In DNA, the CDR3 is TGTGCCAGCAGCTTAGCGGGGAGTTTGTCGCAAGAGACCCAGTACTTC.

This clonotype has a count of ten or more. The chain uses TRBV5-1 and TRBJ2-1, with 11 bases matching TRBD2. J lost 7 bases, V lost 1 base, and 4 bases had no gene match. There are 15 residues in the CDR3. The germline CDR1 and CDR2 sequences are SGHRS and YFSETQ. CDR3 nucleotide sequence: TGCGCCAGCAGCTTGTGGCTAGCGGGAGGTAATGAGCAGTTCTTC. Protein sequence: CASSLWLAGGNEQFF.

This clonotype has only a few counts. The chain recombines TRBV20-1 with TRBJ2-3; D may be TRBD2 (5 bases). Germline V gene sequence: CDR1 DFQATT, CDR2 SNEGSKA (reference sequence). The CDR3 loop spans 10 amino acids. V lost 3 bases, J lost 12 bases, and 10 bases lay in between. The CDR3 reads CSARDWTQYF. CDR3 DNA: TGCAGTGCTAGGGATTGGACTCAGTATTTT.

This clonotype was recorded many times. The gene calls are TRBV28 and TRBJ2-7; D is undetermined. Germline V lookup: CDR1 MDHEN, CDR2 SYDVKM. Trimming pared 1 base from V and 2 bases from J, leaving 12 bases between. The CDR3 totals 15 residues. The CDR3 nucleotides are TGTGCCAGCAGTTTATCTGGCAGACTTACCTACGAGCAGTACTTC. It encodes CASSLSGRLTYEQYF.

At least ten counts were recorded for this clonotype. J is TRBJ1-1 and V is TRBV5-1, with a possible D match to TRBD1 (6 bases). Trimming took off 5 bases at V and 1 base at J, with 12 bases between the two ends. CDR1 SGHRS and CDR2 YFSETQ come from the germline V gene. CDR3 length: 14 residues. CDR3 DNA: TGCGCCAGCAGAGGGGACAATTCGAACACTGAAGCTTTCTTT. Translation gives CASRGDNSNTEAFF.

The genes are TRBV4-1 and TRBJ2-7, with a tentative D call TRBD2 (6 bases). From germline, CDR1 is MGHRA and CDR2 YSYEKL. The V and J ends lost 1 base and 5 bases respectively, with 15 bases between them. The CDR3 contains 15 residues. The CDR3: CASSQVSGRSDEQYF. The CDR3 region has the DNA TGCGCCAGCAGCCAAGTGTCCGGGAGATCAGACGAGCAGTACTTC.